This entry lists 21 T cell receptor beta chains sequenced from one sample in a study of cytomegalovirus exposure and HLA in healthy donors. The PCR employed 60 Vbeta primers together with 13 Jbeta primers. Sequenced by immunoSEQ multiplex PCR; TCRdb stores in-frame clones only, minus some. The table records a few hundred thousand clones, 80% to 90% of them present only once. Sample: PBMCs. The receptors come from a woman aged 40 to 50 in good health and CMV-seropositive.

The chain recombines TRBV28 with TRBJ2-2; 8 positions agree with TRBD1. The V gene's germline CDR1 is MDHEN and CDR2 SYDVKM. The CDR3 length is 14 residues. Germline trimming cut 9 bases from V and 1 base from J; bases unmatched to any gene: 4. The CDR3 sequence: CASQTGENTGELFF. The CDR3 DNA sequence: TGTGCCAGTCAGACAGGGGAGAACACCGGGGAGCTGTTTTTT.

The chain's CDR3 is CASSLFLSTGWAYGYTF. CDR3 DNA: TGTGCCAGCAGCTTGTTTCTTTCGACAGGATGGGCCTATGGCTACACCTTC. The chain recombines TRBV5-4 with TRBJ1-2, with D possibly matching TRBD1 (6 bases). The CDR3 has 17 residues. V lost 1 base and J 4 bases, leaving 20 bases between the germline ends. Germline CDR1 and CDR2: SGHNT and YYREEE (reference sequence). Based on the CDR3 plus reference TRBV5-4 and TRBJ1-2, the full variable domain is ETGVTQSPTHLIKTRGQQVTLRCSSQSGHNTVSWYQQALGQGPQFIFQYYREEENGRGNFPPRFSGLQFPNYSSELNVNALELDDSALYLCASSLFLSTGWAYGYTFGSGTRLTVV.

The chain uses TRBV2 and TRBJ1-1; 8 nucleotides line up with TRBD1. The CDR3 sequence is 14 residues long. From germline, CDR1 is SNHLY and CDR2 FYNNEI. Losses at the gene ends were 3 bases for V and 6 bases for J; bases not matched to a gene: 6. DNA for the CDR3: TGTGCCAGCAGTGAGGGCAGGGGGCCTCCTGAAGCTTTCTTT. This translates into CASSEGRGPPEAFF.

The chain uses TRBV4-3 and TRBJ2-3, with 9 bases identical to TRBD2. Germline V gene sequence: CDR1 LGHNA, CDR2 YSLEER. The junction had 8 bases not matched to a gene; V was cut back by 4 bases and J by 6 bases. The CDR3 is 15 amino acids. The CDR3 nucleotides read TGCGCCAGCAGCCCGATAGCGGGAGCAATGGATACGCAGTATTTT. Its protein is CASSPIAGAMDTQYF.

This clone was seen once. The rearrangement joins TRBV5-4 to TRBJ2-5; tentatively, D is TRBD2 (5 bases). TRBJ2-7 explains the end of the DNA better; the J call may be wrong. Germline V gene lookup returns CDR1 SGHNT and CDR2 YYREEE (reference sequence). The CDR3 consists of 12 residues. The CDR3 reads CATGREYYEQYF. CDR3 coding DNA: TGTGCTACCGGCCGGGAATACTACGAGCAGTACTTC.

This clone was seen just once. Relative to the germline gene, one junction end is altered; a read error may explain this. The chain combines TRBV10-3 with TRBJ2-4; a possible D gene is TRBD2 (6 bases). CDR3 size: 16 residues. Germline loops: CDR1 ENHRY, CDR2 SYGVKD. The CDR3 sequence is CAISDHLGGAKNSQYF. Written as DNA, the CDR3 is TGTGCCATCAGTGATCATCTCGGGGGAGCCAAAAACAGTCAGTACTTC.

V is TRBV9 and J is TRBJ2-7; tentatively, D is TRBD1 (6 bases). This CDR3 has 15 amino acids. V was shortened by 4 bases and J by 2 bases, with 16 bases between the two germline ends. From germline, CDR1 is SGDLS and CDR2 YYNGEE. The CDR3 sequence: CASSTQGSPTYEQYF. CDR3 DNA sequence: TGTGCCAGCAGCACCCAGGGGTCTCCAACCTACGAGCAGTACTTC. The full variable domain, rest sourced from reference TRBV9 and TRBJ2-7, is DSGVTQTPKHLITATGQRVTLRCSPRSGDLSVYWYQQSLDQGLQFLIQYYNGEERAKGNILERFSAQQFPDLHSELNLSSLELGDSALYFCASSTQGSPTYEQYFGPGTRLTVT.

This clone was counted between two and nine times. The chain couples TRBV7-2 to TRBJ2-1; TRBD2 agrees at 7 bases. The CDR3 sequence is 15 residues long. Trimming took 1 base from V and 3 from J; bases not matched to a gene: 3. The germline gives CDR1 SGHTA, CDR2 FQGNSA. The DNA for the CDR3 is TGTGCCAGCAGCTTAGAGGGACTACACTACAATGAGCAGTTCTTC. This sequence encodes CASSLEGLHYNEQFF. The variable domain in full, completed from reference TRBV7-2 and TRBJ2-1, reads GAGVSQSPSNKVTEKGKDVELRCDPISGHTALYWYRQSLGQGLEFLIYFQGNSAPDKSGLPSDRFSAERTGGSVSTLTIQRTQQEDSAVYLCASSLEGLHYNEQFFGPGTRLTVL.

The chain links TRBV14 to TRBJ2-7; the D is unclear. The CDR3 length is 15 residues. From germline, CDR1 is SGHDN and CDR2 FVKESK. The V end lost 0 bases, the J end lost 4 bases, and 13 bases lay between the germline ends. This CDR3 reads CASSQEVTSGYEQYF. The CDR3 DNA reads TGTGCCAGCAGCCAAGAGGTGACATCCGGTTACGAGCAGTACTTC.

The table lists this clone with a few counts. This chain connects TRBV14 to TRBJ2-5, with 8 nucleotides matching TRBD2. Judging by the DNA end, TRBJ2-7 fits better; the J call may be wrong. Germline V gives CDR1 SGHDN, CDR2 FVKESK. This CDR3 is built from 15 residues. The CDR3 spells CASSRGRGAYDEQYF. The CDR3 DNA sequence: TGTGCCAGCAGCCGGGGGCGGGGGGCGTACGACGAGCAGTACTTC.

The chain combines TRBV6-1 with TRBJ1-1, with TRBD1 as a possible D gene (5 bases). The CDR3 length is 16 residues. Germline CDR1 reads MNHNS; CDR2 reads SASEGT. Trimming removed 2 bases from V and 2 bases from J, with 15 bases in between. CDR3 residues: CASSESGGRENTEAFF. The CDR3 DNA reads TGTGCCAGCAGTGAAAGCGGGGGACGGGAAAACACTGAAGCTTTCTTT.

The J gene is TRBJ2-6, the V gene TRBV30; D remains ambiguous. V was trimmed by 2 bases and J by 3 bases, leaving 14 bases between them. The CDR3 is 16 amino acids. The germline V gene encodes CDR1 GTSNPN and CDR2 SVGIG (reference sequence). The CDR3, as DNA: TGTGCCTGGAGTCACACAGAGTTATTTGGGGCCAACGTCCTGACTTTC. Translation gives CAWSHTELFGANVLTF. Full variable domain (outside the CDR3, taken from reference TRBV30 and TRBJ2-6): SQTIHQWPATLVQPVGSPLSLECTVEGTSNPNLYWYRQAAGRGLQLLFYSVGIGQISSEVPQNLSASRPQDRQFILSSKKLLLSDSGFYLCAWSHTELFGANVLTFGAGSRLTVL.

This rearrangement joins TRBV21-1 to TRBJ2-7; the DNA was not used to check the table's D call, TRBD1. TRBV21-1 is given as a pseudogene. The length of the CDR3 is 12 residues. CDR3 sequence: CASSARTIKQYF. The CDR3 nucleotides are TGTGCCAGCAGCGCCCGGACAATCAAGCAGTACTTC.

The chain uses TRBV19 and TRBJ1-4; 9 nucleotides agree with TRBD1. Germline V lookup: CDR1 LNHDA, CDR2 SQIVND (reference sequence). V trimming: 0 bases; J trimming: 10 bases; junction bases outside the gene matches: 0. The CDR3 consists of 13 residues. The CDR3 reads CASSIEGQGKLFF. CDR3 nucleotides: TGTGCCAGTAGTATAGAGGGACAGGGAAAACTGTTTTTT.

This clone was seen once. The chain recombines TRBV30 with TRBJ2-3, with D unclear. This CDR3 spans 15 amino acids. Germline CDR1 is GTSNPN and CDR2 is SVGIG (reference sequence). V lost 2 bases and J lost 0, with 12 bases in between. In DNA form, the CDR3 reads TGTGCCTGGAGTCTAAACTTAATTAGCACAGATACGCAGTATTTT. Translating it yields CAWSLNLISTDTQYF.

CDR3 sequence (DNA): TGCGCCAGCAGCGTGGGCAGGGACTACGAGCAGTACTTC. Translating gives CASSVGRDYEQYF. The chain has TRBV5-1 and TRBJ2-7; D might be TRBD1 (5 bases). This CDR3 spans 13 amino acids. CDR1 is SGHRS and CDR2 is YFSETQ in the germline V gene. Trimming removed 4 bases at V and 3 bases at J, with 11 bases between.

The chain recombines TRBV5-1 with TRBJ2-3; D is ambiguous. This CDR3 spans 14 amino acids. Germline CDR1 and CDR2: SGHRS and YFSETQ. Trimming stripped 4 bases from V and 1 base from J, with 10 bases between. In DNA form, the CDR3 reads TGCGCCAGCAGCGCCCTCCGAGGCACAGATACGCAGTATTTT. Its protein is CASSALRGTDTQYF.

This chain joins TRBV27 and TRBJ2-2; D might be TRBD2 (5 bases). CDR3 length: 15 residues. Germline-derived CDR1 and CDR2 are MNHEY and SMNVEV (reference sequence). V gave up 6 bases and J gave up 4 bases, with 15 bases separating them. The CDR3: CASSPGVGLTGELFF. CDR3 bases: TGTGCCAGCAGCCCCGGGGTCGGACTCACCGGGGAGCTGTTTTTT.

This clone is a singleton in its sample. The gene calls are TRBV19 and TRBJ1-2; D is possibly TRBD1 (5 bases). Trimming took off 5 bases at V and 5 bases at J, with 15 bases between the two ends. The CDR3 loop spans 14 amino acids. Germline CDR1 is LNHDA and CDR2 is SQIVND (reference sequence). The CDR3 sequence is CASSQDNSPYGYTF. CDR3 sequence (DNA): TGTGCCAGTAGTCAGGACAATTCCCCTTATGGCTACACCTTC.

The chain employs TRBV11-3 and TRBJ2-5, with a weak D call TRBD2 (6 bases). Trimming took off 1 base at V and 7 bases at J, with 13 bases between the two ends. The CDR3 contains 14 residues. Germline values: CDR1 SGHNT, CDR2 YENEEA. The CDR3 sequence: CASSLVGGKRTQYF. The DNA of the CDR3 is TGTGCCAGCAGCTTAGTAGGCGGGAAGAGGACCCAGTACTTC.

The chain is built from TRBV19 and TRBJ2-5; 9 bases are a match to TRBD2. Per germline, CDR1 LNHDA and CDR2 SQIVND (reference sequence). The CDR3 loop spans 18 amino acids. J was trimmed by 0 bases and V by 8 bases; bases with no gene match: 16. Here the CDR3 DNA reads TGTGCCAGTGCCGACGGTGGTAGCGGGAGTTCGTACCAAGAGACCCAGTACTTC. Translation: CASADGGSGSSYQETQYF.